This TCR beta chain was captured by sequencing in a study of regulatory T cells in long-lasting Graves disease. Time point meaning: newly diagnosed GD, antithyroid drugs for less than 3 months. The TCR library was prepared using RNA isolated from PBMCs. Ten or more counts support this clonotype. Construction of TCR beta libraries relied on iRepertoire HTBI primers and on Arm-PCR targeting CDR3 regions. Using its own MiXCR run on the multiplex PCR reads, TCRdb lists one record per CDR3 protein. The data contain hundreds of thousands of distinct CDR3 sequences, 16% of them singletons. These data also formed part of another study, on T cells in Graves' hyperthyroidism and ophthalmopathy.

This specimen consisted of peripheral blood mononuclear cells (PBMCs), obtained at new diagnosis, from a patient treated with antithyroid drugs. The sequence was collected from a man between 35 and 55 years old with Graves disease.

CDR3 region: CASSLEAGEEQFF. CDR3 DNA: TGTGCCAGCAGCTTAGAAGCGGGGGAGGAGCAGTTCTTC. The genes are TRBV13 and TRBJ2-1, with 8 bases identical to TRBD2. The CDR3 contains 13 residues. Germline V gene sequence: CDR1 PRHDT, CDR2 FYEKMQ (reference sequence). J was trimmed by 10 bases and V by 1 base; bases with no gene match: 3. Complete variable domain (other parts from reference TRBV13 and TRBJ2-1): AAGVIQSPRHLIKEKRETATLKCYPIPRHDTVYWYQQGPGQDPQFLISFYEKMQSDKGSIPDRFSAQQFSDYHSELNMSSLELGDSALYFCASSLEAGEEQFFGPGTRLTVL.